The rows below give T cell receptor beta chains drawn from one sample of a study of immune heterogeneity within non-small cell lung tumors. One entry per CDR3 protein results from TCRdb running MiXCR on the multiplex PCR reads. The repertoire holds fewer than 7,000 distinct CDR3 sequences, with about 20% as singletons. The sequenced sample was lung tumor tissue. These receptors all stem from a female donor with non-small cell lung cancer. Both conserved end residues are part of each CDR3. Each record gives: clone size, J gene, V gene, D gene, CDR3 DNA, CDR3 protein. The D gene is left open where the match is weak. The size entry is marked missing in some rows and otherwise reads once, few, many or a size class.

size: NA
J: TRBJ2-1
V: TRBV19
D: NA
DNA: TGTGCCAGTAGTCCACGGGAGTTTGAGCAGTTCTTC
CDR3: CASSPREFEQFF

size: medium-sized
J: TRBJ1-5
V: TRBV20-1
D: NA
DNA: TGCAGTGCTAGAAGCCTCTATAGCAATCAGCCCCAGCATTTT
CDR3: CSARSLYSNQPQHF

size: few
J: TRBJ2-5
V: TRBV5-6
D: TRBD1
DNA: TGTGCCAGCAGCTTGGGGTCAGGGGGTTTGGAGACCCAGTACTTC
CDR3: CASSLGSGGLETQYF

size: NA
J: TRBJ2-1
V: TRBV28
D: TRBD2
DNA: TGTGCTAGCAGCAAACTGCTAGCGGGAGAAGACAATGAGCAGTTCTTC
CDR3: CASSKLLAGEDNEQFF

size: NA
J: TRBJ2-7
V: TRBV2
D: NA
DNA: TGTGCCAGCAGTGAATCGGATTACGAGCAGTACTTC
CDR3: CASSESDYEQYF

size: medium-sized
J: TRBJ2-3
V: TRBV4-2
D: NA
DNA: TGTGCCAGCAGCCAAGACCCGACCGGGGGCGCAGATACGCAGTATTTT
CDR3: CASSQDPTGGADTQYF

size: few
J: TRBJ2-1
V: TRBV7-3
D: TRBD2
DNA: TGTGCCAGCAGCCCTTACCCAGGGACTAGCGGGTACAATGAGCAGTTCTTC
CDR3: CASSPYPGTSGYNEQFF

size: medium-sized
J: TRBJ2-3
V: TRBV6-1
D: TRBD2
DNA: TGTGCCAGCAGAACGACACTGAGCGGGAGGACTCCAGATACGCAGTATTTT
CDR3: CASRTTLSGRTPDTQYF

size: medium-sized
J: TRBJ2-1
V: TRBV9
D: NA
DNA: TGTGCCAGCAGCGTAGGGGCGGGAAACAATGAGCAGTTCTTC
CDR3: CASSVGAGNNEQFF

size: few
J: TRBJ1-2
V: TRBV5-1
D: NA
DNA: TGCGCCAGCAGCTTGGCCTGGGGGGACTATGGCTACACCTTC
CDR3: CASSLAWGDYGYTF

size: NA
J: TRBJ1-4
V: TRBV6-5
D: NA
DNA: TGTGCCAGCAGTTACCGGAGGGTTAATGAAAAACTGTTTTTT
CDR3: CASSYRRVNEKLFF

size: medium-sized
J: TRBJ1-1
V: TRBV28
D: NA
DNA: TGTGCCAGCAGAGTTCGGGCGCCGAACACTGAAGCTTTCTTT
CDR3: CASRVRAPNTEAFF

size: medium-sized
J: TRBJ1-2
V: TRBV2
D: TRBD1
DNA: TGTGCCAGCAGTGAACGGGACAGGTATGGCTACACCTTC
CDR3: CASSERDRYGYTF

size: medium-sized
J: TRBJ1-5
V: TRBV19
D: TRBD1
DNA: TGTGCCAGTAGACGGACAGGGAGCAATCAGCCCCAGCATTTT
CDR3: CASRRTGSNQPQHF

size: NA
J: TRBJ2-5
V: TRBV28
D: NA
DNA: TGTGCCAGCAGTTTATCACCCCCGACAGCCCAAGAGACCCAGTACTTC
CDR3: CASSLSPPTAQETQYF

size: NA
J: TRBJ1-1
V: TRBV6-1
D: NA
DNA: TGTGCCAGCAGTAGTCAAACTGAAGCTTTCTTT
CDR3: CASSSQTEAFF

size: NA
J: TRBJ2-4
V: TRBV14
D: NA
DNA: TGTGCCAGCAGCCAAGATGGAGAGTTCTTGTACATTCAGTACTTC
CDR3: CASSQDGEFLYIQYF

size: few
J: TRBJ1-3
V: TRBV11-2
D: NA
DNA: TGTGCCAGCAGCTATCGGACCGAGGGTACTGGAAACACCATATATTTT
CDR3: CASSYRTEGTGNTIYF

size: NA
J: TRBJ2-5
V: TRBV5-5
D: NA
DNA: TGTGCCAGCAGCTTGGAAGCCAGGCACTTCGGGGAGACCCAGTACTTC
CDR3: CASSLEARHFGETQYF

size: NA
J: TRBJ1-1
V: TRBV6-6
D: NA
DNA: TGTGCCAGCAGTTACTCGATTAGCACAGAAGCTTTCTTT
CDR3: CASSYSISTEAFF

size: medium-sized
J: TRBJ1-4
V: TRBV28
D: TRBD1
DNA: TGTGCCAGCAGTTTAGCCCAGACAGGGGGACGGGAAAAACTGTTTTTT
CDR3: CASSLAQTGGREKLFF

size: medium-sized
J: TRBJ2-1
V: TRBV28
D: TRBD2
DNA: TGTGCCAGCAGTCCCTTTCTAGCGGGAGAATGGAATGAGCAGTTCTTC
CDR3: CASSPFLAGEWNEQFF

size: medium-sized
J: TRBJ2-5
V: TRBV5-1
D: NA
DNA: TGCGCCAGCAGCTTGGGACAGAGAGGGACCCAGTACTTC
CDR3: CASSLGQRGTQYF

size: few
J: TRBJ2-3
V: TRBV2
D: TRBD2
DNA: TGTGCCAGCCTGCGGGAGGTCGGGGGCACAGATACGCAGTATTTT
CDR3: CASLREVGGTDTQYF

size: NA
J: TRBJ1-2
V: TRBV7-6
D: NA
DNA: TGTGCCAGCAGCTTCGGGCAGGGCGTCGATGGCTACACCTTC
CDR3: CASSFGQGVDGYTF

size: NA
J: TRBJ2-5
V: TRBV28
D: NA
DNA: TGTGCCAGCAAAATTGGGACGGAGGAGACCCAGTACTTC
CDR3: CASKIGTEETQYF

size: NA
J: TRBJ2-3
V: TRBV28
D: TRBD2
DNA: TGTGCCAGCAGTTCGACTAGCGGGATCACAGATACGCAGTATTTT
CDR3: CASSSTSGITDTQYF

size: medium-sized
J: TRBJ2-1
V: TRBV2
D: NA
DNA: TGTGCCAGCAGTGAACCGGGGGCGAATGAGCAGTTCTTC
CDR3: CASSEPGANEQFF

size: NA
J: TRBJ2-1
V: TRBV28
D: TRBD2
DNA: TGTGCCAGCAGTGAACGGACTAGCGTCTACAATGAGCAGTTCTTC
CDR3: CASSERTSVYNEQFF

size: NA
J: TRBJ1-6
V: TRBV7-9
D: NA
DNA: TGTGCCAGCAGCTTAGGGACTTCACCCCTCCACTTT
CDR3: CASSLGTSPLHF

size: medium-sized
J: TRBJ2-1
V: TRBV2
D: TRBD2
DNA: TGTGCCAGCAGTCCCGCTAGCGGGAGGGCCAATGAGCAGTTCTTC
CDR3: CASSPASGRANEQFF

size: few
J: TRBJ2-3
V: TRBV12-3/TRBV12-4
D: NA
DNA: TGTGCCATCAGTTTATTCTTCAGGCGGGGCGGGGATACGCAGTATTTT
CDR3: CAISLFFRRGGDTQYF